This TCR beta chain is drawn from a study of blood T cells in healthy people across ages. CDR1 and CDR2 (germline): PRHDT, FYEKMQ (reference sequence). CDR3 size: 14 residues. Trimming cost V 4 bases and J 4 bases; bases outside gene matches: 6. Then a second PCR, running roughly 6 to 11 cycles, was carried out with a sample-barcoded 5' primer and a J-beta primer mix. TCRdb processed the 5' RACE reads anew with MiXCR; each CDR3 protein has one entry. The profile shows about 690,000 distinct CDR3 sequences, 40% to 45% of them singletons. This clonotype was seen at least ten times. Source material: blood. This receptor was identified in a man older than 75 in good health. This chain joins TRBV13 and TRBJ2-5, with 7 positions matching TRBD1. The CDR3 here is CASSSTRQGETQYF. CDR3 nucleotides: TGTGCCAGCAGCTCCACCCGACAGGGAGAGACCCAGTACTTC.